These 14 T cell receptor beta chains came from one sample sequenced in a study of CD8 T cells in Susac syndrome. cDNA came from roughly 0.47 to 1 ug RNA primed by random hexamers. MiXCR, applied by TCRdb to the immunoSEQ multiplex PCR reads, yields one record per CDR3 protein. The table has under 95,000 distinct CDR3 sequences, 95% seen once. The specimen sequenced was CD8+ T cells from PBMCs. These receptors all come from a human donor with Susac syndrome.

V gene TRBV4-2 combines with J gene TRBJ2-5, with D unclear. Trimming removed 4 bases from V and 2 bases from J, with 11 bases in between. Germline V gene sequence: CDR1 LGHNA, CDR2 YNFKEQ. This CDR3 is built from 14 residues. The CDR3 reads CASSPMLGQETQYF. In DNA form, the CDR3 reads TGTGCCAGCAGCCCGATGTTGGGACAAGAGACCCAGTACTTC.

The chain combines TRBV7-9 with TRBJ1-1; D might be TRBD1 (5 bases). Per the germline V gene, CDR1 is SEHNR and CDR2 is FQNEAQ (reference sequence). V lost 1 base, J lost 3 bases, and 15 bases lay in between. This CDR3 region has 16 residues. CDR3 DNA: TGTGCCAGCAGCTTAGGGGTCTGGGACGAGCACACTGAAGCTTTCTTT. Protein sequence: CASSLGVWDEHTEAFF.

The J gene is TRBJ2-4, the V gene TRBV28, with D perhaps TRBD2 (6 bases). In germline, CDR1 is MDHEN, CDR2 SYDVKM. The V gene lost 4 bases and the J gene lost 2 bases, with 12 bases spanning the gap. The CDR3 runs 15 residues. CDR3 nucleotides: TGTGCCAGCAGTTCGACTGGGGGGACCAAAAACATTCAGTACTTC. Encoded protein: CASSSTGGTKNIQYF.

CDR3 sequence reads: CSARERGTSGTYEQYF. For the CDR3, the DNA is TGCAGTGCTAGGGAGAGGGGGACTAGCGGGACCTACGAGCAGTACTTC. V gene TRBV20-1 combines with J gene TRBJ2-7; the match to TRBD2 covers 13 bases. The ends lost 3 bases at V and 2 bases at J; junction bases unmatched: 7. The CDR3 covers 16 residues. Germline V lookup: CDR1 DFQATT, CDR2 SNEGSKA (reference sequence).

This chain links TRBV10-3 with TRBJ2-1; 12 bases agree with TRBD1. The germline gives CDR1 ENHRY, CDR2 SYGVKD. With V trimmed by 8 bases and J by 9 bases, 8 bases remained unmatched. The CDR3 runs to 14 residues. The CDR3 DNA follows: TGTGCCATCGGTAGGGGACAGGGGGCCGGTGAGCAGTTCTTC. Translation: CAIGRGQGAGEQFF.

This rearrangement joins TRBV7-6 to TRBJ2-5, with 12 bases matching TRBD2. Germline trimming cut 1 base from V and 0 bases from J; bases unmatched to any gene: 6. CDR3 length equals 18 residues. CDR1 SGHVS and CDR2 FNYEAQ come from the germline V gene. The CDR3 spells CASSLVILAGGYQETQYF. CDR3 DNA: TGTGCCAGCAGCTTAGTTATCCTAGCGGGAGGGTACCAAGAGACCCAGTACTTC.

The chain joins TRBV12-3 or TRBV12-4 to TRBJ1-1; D remains unclear. V was pared by 1 base and J by 5 bases, with 8 bases between. This CDR3 has 13 amino acids. The chain's CDR3 is CASSLGERTEAFF. Here the CDR3 DNA reads TGTGCCAGCAGTTTAGGGGAGAGGACTGAAGCTTTCTTT.

The chain uses TRBV29-1 and TRBJ2-2; 9 bases are a match to TRBD1. There are 14 residues in the CDR3. The germline gives CDR1 SQVTM, CDR2 ANQGSEA. Trimming cost V 3 bases and J 4 bases; bases outside gene matches: 3. The CDR3 DNA reads TGCAGCGTTGAGGACAGGGGAGTCACCGGGGAGCTGTTTTTT. This translates into CSVEDRGVTGELFF.

The chain recombines TRBV2 with TRBJ2-5, with TRBD2 identical over 11 bases. V was clipped by 7 bases and J by 0 bases; unmatched bases: 4. The CDR3 is 15 amino acids. From germline, CDR1 is SNHLY and CDR2 FYNNEI. The CDR3 sequence is CASMVTSGDQETQYF. The DNA of the CDR3 is TGTGCCAGCATGGTGACTAGCGGGGACCAAGAGACCCAGTACTTC.

This chain joins TRBV27 and TRBJ2-1; a weak D match, TRBD2 (6 bases). Per germline, CDR1 MNHEY and CDR2 SMNVEV (reference sequence). V dropped 7 bases and J dropped 5 bases, with 15 bases sitting between them. The CDR3 has 14 residues. The chain's CDR3 is CASTVGTGHNEQFF. The DNA for the CDR3 is TGTGCCAGCACCGTCGGGACTGGACACAATGAGCAGTTCTTC.

This clonotype was observed once. V and J are TRBV7-3 and TRBJ2-1; TRBD2 aligns across 13 bases. This CDR3 is built from 16 residues. Germline values: CDR1 SGHTA, CDR2 FQGTGA. Trimming cost V 5 bases and J 5 bases; bases outside gene matches: 6. The chain's CDR3 is CASSPIGTSGDNEQFF. CDR3 nucleotide sequence: TGTGCCAGCAGCCCCATCGGGACTAGCGGGGACAATGAGCAGTTCTTC.

This clonotype has just one count. This chain connects TRBV12-3 or TRBV12-4 to TRBJ2-1, with 8 positions matching TRBD2. The CDR3 loop spans 14 amino acids. V gave up 3 bases and J gave up 10 bases; unmatched junction bases: 8. The CDR3 region is CASSLTSANAEQFF. The CDR3 DNA sequence: TGTGCCAGCAGTTTGACTAGCGCCAATGCGGAGCAGTTCTTC.

The chain combines TRBV27 with TRBJ2-7; D may be TRBD2 (5 bases). This CDR3 comprises 14 residues. Germline CDR1 MNHEY, CDR2 SMNVEV (reference sequence). V was shortened by 8 bases and J by 1 base, with 15 bases between the two germline ends. This CDR3 is CASQLATGSYEQYF. The CDR3 nucleotides are TGTGCCAGCCAATTGGCTACGGGGTCCTACGAGCAGTACTTC.

The chain has TRBV11-2 and TRBJ2-7, with a weak D call TRBD1 (6 bases). Trimming removed 6 bases at V and 5 bases at J, with 11 bases between. Germline V gene data show CDR1 as SGHAT and CDR2 as FQNNGV. The CDR3 has 12 amino acids. CDR3 DNA: TGTGCCAGCAGTGGGGGCTTCGACGAGCAGTACTTC. This gives the protein CASSGGFDEQYF. Variable domain in full (rest from reference TRBV11-2 and TRBJ2-7): EAGVAQSPRYKIIEKRQSVAFWCNPISGHATLYWYQQILGQGPKLLIQFQNNGVVDDSQLPKDRFSAERLKGVDSTLKIQPAKLEDSAVYLCASSGGFDEQYFGPGTRLTVT.